Each of the 6 T cell receptor beta chains below was sequenced from the same sample in a study of neurological immune-mediated disorders. TCRdb independently ran MiXCR on the 5' RACE reads; one entry per CDR3 protein. This table holds tens of thousands of distinct CDR3 sequences, 9.5% to 12% found once. Material: PBMCs. The receptors shown here come from a man aged 60 to 75 in good health.

This clonotype was observed many times. The V and J genes are TRBV7-6 and TRBJ2-2; 8 nucleotides match TRBD1. The CDR3 spans 16 residues. Germline CDR1 reads SGHVS; CDR2 reads FNYEAQ. The ends lost 5 bases at V and 4 bases at J; junction bases unmatched: 9. The CDR3 here is CASSPWTGSGTGELFF. In DNA form, the CDR3 reads TGTGCCAGCAGCCCCTGGACAGGGTCGGGCACCGGGGAGCTGTTTTTT.

This clonotype has ten or more counts. The J gene is TRBJ2-1, the V gene TRBV5-1; D is possibly TRBD2 (7 bases). This CDR3 is built from 16 residues. The germline gives CDR1 SGHRS, CDR2 YFSETQ. With 3 bases removed from V and 8 bases from J, the gap between germline ends came to 21 bases. In DNA form, the CDR3 reads TGCGCCAGCAGCTCCCGATCAGCGGGGCCAGGGGATGAGCAGTTCTTC. Residues: CASSSRSAGPGDEQFF.

The chain links TRBV27 to TRBJ1-1, with no clear D. Germline-derived CDR1 and CDR2 are MNHEY and SMNVEV (reference sequence). The CDR3 length is 13 residues. V dropped 5 bases and J dropped 0 bases, with 7 bases sitting between them. The CDR3 DNA follows: TGTGCCAGCAGTATAACAGTGAACACTGAAGCTTTCTTT. This translates into CASSITVNTEAFF.

In its sample, this clonotype was seen many times. J is TRBJ1-2 and V is TRBV12-3 or TRBV12-4; D possibly corresponds to TRBD1 (5 bases). The CDR3 runs to 13 residues. V lost 3 bases and J lost 8, with 13 bases in between. The CDR3 DNA is TGTGCCAGCAGTTTGGGAGGGGCGCGAGGCTACACCTTC. Its translation is CASSLGGARGYTF.

This clonotype was found many times. V usage is TRBV7-2 and J usage is TRBJ2-5; TRBD2 matches 11 bases. Trimming took 4 bases from V and 6 from J; bases not matched to a gene: 7. The CDR3 spans 15 residues. Germline V CDR1 and CDR2: SGHTA, FQGNSA. CDR3 amino acids: CASSSSGGIVKTQYF. Written as DNA, the CDR3 is TGTGCCAGCAGCTCTAGCGGGGGGATCGTAAAGACCCAGTACTTC. Drawing the rest from reference TRBV7-2 and TRBJ2-5, the complete variable domain is GAGVSQSPSNKVTEKGKDVELRCDPISGHTALYWYRQSLGQGLEFLIYFQGNSAPDKSGLPSDRFSAERTGGSVSTLTIQRTQQEDSAVYLCASSSSGGIVKTQYFGPGTRLLVL.

Many counts were recorded for this clonotype. The chain carries TRBV7-2 and TRBJ1-1; TRBD1 might be the D (5 bases). Trimming removed 1 base from V and 2 bases from J, with 11 bases in between. The CDR3 runs to 15 residues. Per germline, CDR1 SGHTA and CDR2 FQGNSA. CDR3 in DNA: TGTGCCAGCAGCTTAGTACTGGGACCCAACACTGAAGCTTTCTTT. Amino acids: CASSLVLGPNTEAFF.